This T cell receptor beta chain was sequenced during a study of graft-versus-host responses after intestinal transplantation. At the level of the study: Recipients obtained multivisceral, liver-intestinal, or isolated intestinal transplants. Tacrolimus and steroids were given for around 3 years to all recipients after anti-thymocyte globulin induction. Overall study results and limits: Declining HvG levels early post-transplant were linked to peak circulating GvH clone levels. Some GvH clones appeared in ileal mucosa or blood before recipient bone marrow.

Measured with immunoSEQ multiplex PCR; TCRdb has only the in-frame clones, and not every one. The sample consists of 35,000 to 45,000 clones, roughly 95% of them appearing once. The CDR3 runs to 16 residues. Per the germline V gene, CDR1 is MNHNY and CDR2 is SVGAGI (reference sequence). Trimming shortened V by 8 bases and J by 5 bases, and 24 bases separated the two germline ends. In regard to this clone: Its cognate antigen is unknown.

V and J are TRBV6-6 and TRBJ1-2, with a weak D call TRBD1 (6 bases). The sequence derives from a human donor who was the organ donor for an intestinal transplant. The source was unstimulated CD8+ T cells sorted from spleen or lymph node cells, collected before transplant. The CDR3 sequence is CASDQRVGQRGYGYTF. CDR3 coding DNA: TGTGCCAGCGATCAACGTGTGGGACAACGGGGATATGGCTACACCTTC.